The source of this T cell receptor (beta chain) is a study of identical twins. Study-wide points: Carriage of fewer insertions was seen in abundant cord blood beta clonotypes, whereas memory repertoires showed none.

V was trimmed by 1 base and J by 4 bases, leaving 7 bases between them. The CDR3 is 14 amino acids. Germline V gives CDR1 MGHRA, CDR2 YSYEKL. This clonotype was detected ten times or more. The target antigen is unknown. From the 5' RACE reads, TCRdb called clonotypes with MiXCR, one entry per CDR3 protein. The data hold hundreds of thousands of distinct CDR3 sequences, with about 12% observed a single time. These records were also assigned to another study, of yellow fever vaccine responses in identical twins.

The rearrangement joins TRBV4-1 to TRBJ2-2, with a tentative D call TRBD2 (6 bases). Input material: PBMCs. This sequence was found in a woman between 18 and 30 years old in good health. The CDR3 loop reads CASSQVGGTGELFF. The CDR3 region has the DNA TGCGCCAGCAGCCAAGTGGGGGGCACCGGGGAGCTGTTTTTT.